This T cell receptor (beta chain) was sequenced for a study of T cell changes during pregnancy in multiple sclerosis. From germline, CDR1 is MDHEN and CDR2 SYDVKM. The V segment lost 2 bases and the J segment 7 bases; nucleotides outside the gene matches: 4. The CDR3 spans 14 residues. The assay was immunoSEQ multiplex PCR, and TCRdb's table has in-frame clones only and misses some. The data hold tens of thousands of clones, with 90% to 95% observed a single time. This TCR was recovered from a female donor with multiple sclerosis, enrolled in a pregnancy study. Specimen: peripheral blood, collected in the first trimester of pregnancy. The chain uses TRBV28 and TRBJ2-1, with 8 bases identical to TRBD1. CDR3 protein: CASSLPHRGNEQFF. As DNA, the CDR3 is TGTGCCAGCAGTTTACCTCACAGGGGGAATGAGCAGTTCTTC.